Listed below are T cell receptor beta chains from one sample, sequenced in a study of cytomegalovirus exposure and HLA in healthy donors. Clones were read by immunoSEQ multiplex PCR, and TCRdb kept only the in-frame ones, dropping some. Among approximately 100,000 clones listed, roughly 90% were seen once. Material: PBMCs. Every receptor here comes from a man aged 18 to 30 in good health and CMV-seropositive. Both conserved end residues are part of each CDR3.

V	J	CDR3
TRBV25-1	TRBJ2-5	CASSVTGGPETQYF
TRBV12-5	TRBJ2-1	CASGKTSSGSFHNEQFF
TRBV7-9	TRBJ2-7	CASSLAIGTVTYEQYF
TRBV11-2	TRBJ2-7	CASSLLLGTGDEQYF
TRBV9	TRBJ2-5	CASSVGGTGETQYF
TRBV28	TRBJ1-4	CASSFSGQGDEKLFF
TRBV5-4	TRBJ2-1	CASSNDRGTYNEQFF
TRBV6-1	TRBJ2-3	CASSEEGSWGTSTDTQYF
TRBV25-1	TRBJ1-4	CASRGQGHEKLFF
TRBV11-2	TRBJ2-3	CASSSFYVEVFTDTQYF
TRBV27	TRBJ2-7	CASSSTGTGAYEQYF
TRBV29-1	TRBJ2-2	CSVEGGVAGELFF
TRBV5-5	TRBJ2-1	CASSRGVQGRGARSYNEQFF
TRBV5-1	TRBJ2-2	CASSPGRGANTGELFF
TRBV29-1	TRBJ1-2	CSATGSLGQGSNYGYTF
TRBV10-2	TRBJ2-2	CASSEYGGSRELFF
TRBV4-2	TRBJ2-5	CASSQVSASGRRETQYF
TRBV7-9	TRBJ1-1	CASSLAGGETEAFF
TRBV5-5	TRBJ2-3	CASSFHGSTDTQYF
TRBV9	TRBJ1-2	CASSVGQGRDYGYTF
TRBV4-1	TRBJ2-5	CASSQDDRGGGHHF
TRBV7-3	TRBJ2-7	CASSPQGLREEAQYF
TRBV4-3	TRBJ2-7	CASSPLEATTYEQYF
TRBV28	TRBJ2-7	CASSPTSGRPYEQYF
TRBV4-1	TRBJ1-3	CASSRESRTGLSGNTIYF
TRBV9	TRBJ2-1	CASSARDRDPRKFF
TRBV7-2	TRBJ2-1	CASSLRASGTYNEQFF
TRBV7-3	TRBJ2-2	CASSLSGTGNTGELFF
TRBV5-1	TRBJ1-4	CASSVQGQGLGEKLFF
TRBV2	TRBJ1-5	CASSVRGSQPQHF
TRBV19	TRBJ2-5	CASGQGARETQYF
TRBV18	TRBJ2-5	CASSPRSPGGEETQYF
TRBV11-1	TRBJ1-2	CASSSRVDRDYGYTF
TRBV7-3	TRBJ1-2	CASSGGQGDGYTF
TRBV6-1	TRBJ2-1	CASRESGSGNNEQFF
TRBV6-5	TRBJ1-2	CASSQRQGYNYGYTF
TRBV7-9	TRBJ2-2	CASSRDTYGELFF
TRBV18	TRBJ1-1	CASSTLQGTPEAFF
TRBV6-5	TRBJ1-5	CASSYRAGQGIQPQHF
TRBV5-8	TRBJ2-7	CASSLEGRRSEQYF
TRBV28	TRBJ1-2	CASLVDRAGYGYTF
TRBV9	TRBJ2-7	CASSAGIGYREYEQYF
TRBV9	TRBJ2-2	CASSVWLQTGELFF
TRBV27	TRBJ2-3	CASSSPTIAGGTDTQYF
TRBV7-6	TRBJ1-2	CASTWGGVRGNYGYTF
TRBV6-5	TRBJ1-4	CASSYSFRVGAKLFF
TRBV28	TRBJ2-7	CASSLEAGAYEQYF
TRBV4-1	TRBJ2-1	CASSQDLIRPRGPSYNEQFF
TRBV6-1	TRBJ2-7	CASSENPGQVKYEQYF
TRBV2	TRBJ1-2	CASSLDRGLNYGYTF
TRBV6-1	TRBJ2-2	CASSEALPRTGTGELFF
TRBV7-3	TRBJ2-6	CASSSSSGANVLTF
TRBV7-2	TRBJ2-3	CASSFHQGWDTQYF
TRBV15	TRBJ2-3	CATAAIGESKGTDTQYF